Listed below are T cell receptor beta chains from one sample, sequenced in a study of T-cell memory formation after mild COVID-19. TCRdb independently ran MiXCR on the 5' RACE reads; one entry per CDR3 protein. The sample has roughly 200,000 distinct CDR3 sequences; around 15% are singletons. Specimen: PBMCs or a T cell subset sorted from them (not recorded which). The source is an adult woman who had mild COVID-19 (a few samples of this study predate the infection). Cell type and time point are not known. Both conserved end residues are part of each CDR3. A D gene is named only where the DNA matches it firmly. Size is omitted from some rows. Given values are once, few, many or a class for expanded clones.

CDR3 protein: CATSPPEARQYF
CDR3 DNA: TGTGCCACCAGCCCCCCGGAGGCCCGCCAGTACTTC
V gene: TRBV15
clone size: NA
J gene: TRBJ2-7
D gene: NA

CDR3 protein: CASSLSPRDRGHEQYF
CDR3 DNA: TGCGCCAGCAGCTTATCCCCCCGGGACAGGGGCCACGAGCAGTACTTC
V gene: TRBV5-1
clone size: few
J gene: TRBJ2-7
D gene: TRBD1

CDR3 protein: CASSYSNAAYEQYF
CDR3 DNA: TGTGCCAGCAGTTACTCGAATGCAGCCTACGAGCAGTACTTC
V gene: TRBV6-5
clone size: few
J gene: TRBJ2-7
D gene: NA

CDR3 protein: CASSSQGAGNTIYF
CDR3 DNA: TGTGCCAGCAGCTCACAGGGGGCTGGAAACACCATATATTTT
V gene: TRBV7-3
clone size: NA
J gene: TRBJ1-3
D gene: TRBD1

CDR3 protein: CASSLKLQFF
CDR3 DNA: TGTGCCAGCAGCCTAAAGCTGCAGTTCTTC
V gene: TRBV7-2
clone size: few
J gene: TRBJ2-1
D gene: NA

CDR3 protein: CASSLVLLAGDTEQYF
CDR3 DNA: TGTGCCAGCAGCTTAGTCCTCCTAGCGGGAGACACCGAGCAGTACTTC
V gene: TRBV11-2
clone size: few
J gene: TRBJ2-7
D gene: TRBD2

CDR3 protein: CASSQVTVVGETQYF
CDR3 DNA: TGCGCCAGCAGCCAAGTCACTGTGGTGGGAGAGACCCAGTACTTC
V gene: TRBV4-1
clone size: NA
J gene: TRBJ2-5
D gene: NA

CDR3 protein: CASSRNGQTEQYF
CDR3 DNA: TGTGCCAGCAGTCGGAACGGACAGACCGAGCAGTACTTC
V gene: TRBV7-2
clone size: few
J gene: TRBJ2-7
D gene: NA

CDR3 protein: CASSIGLAGGNLRDNEQFF
CDR3 DNA: TGTGCCAGTAGTATAGGACTAGCGGGGGGCAACCTTAGGGACAATGAGCAGTTCTTC
V gene: TRBV19
clone size: NA
J gene: TRBJ2-1
D gene: TRBD2

CDR3 protein: CASSPTGVSGTEAFF
CDR3 DNA: TGTGCCAGCAGCCCTACAGGGGTTTCGGGGACTGAAGCTTTCTTT
V gene: TRBV6-6
clone size: NA
J gene: TRBJ1-1
D gene: TRBD1

CDR3 protein: CATQDRSSYEQYF
CDR3 DNA: TGTGCCACCCAAGACAGGAGCTCCTACGAGCAGTACTTC
V gene: TRBV24-1
clone size: few
J gene: TRBJ2-7
D gene: NA

CDR3 protein: CASSSKGSRSRTEAFF
CDR3 DNA: TGCGCCAGCAGCTCCAAGGGGAGCCGCTCGCGCACTGAAGCTTTCTTT
V gene: TRBV5-1
clone size: few
J gene: TRBJ1-1
D gene: NA

CDR3 protein: CASRGPDQPQHF
CDR3 DNA: TGTGCCAGCAGGGGCCCTGATCAGCCCCAGCATTTT
V gene: TRBV6-6
clone size: few
J gene: TRBJ1-5
D gene: NA

CDR3 protein: CASSLGGGGYTEAFF
CDR3 DNA: TGCGCCAGCAGCTTGGGGGGTGGAGGGTACACTGAAGCTTTCTTT
V gene: TRBV5-1
clone size: few
J gene: TRBJ1-1
D gene: NA

CDR3 protein: CSARTTAYQETQYF
CDR3 DNA: TGCAGTGCTAGAACTACGGCGTACCAAGAGACCCAGTACTTC
V gene: TRBV20-1
clone size: few
J gene: TRBJ2-5
D gene: NA

CDR3 protein: CASSPGGRSTDTQYF
CDR3 DNA: TGCGCCAGCAGCCCCGGGGGACGGTCCACAGATACGCAGTATTTT
V gene: TRBV5-1
clone size: few
J gene: TRBJ2-3
D gene: NA

CDR3 protein: CASSRKREGHNEQFF
CDR3 DNA: TGTGCCAGCAGTAGAAAGCGGGAGGGTCACAATGAGCAGTTCTTC
V gene: TRBV12-3/TRBV12-4
clone size: NA
J gene: TRBJ2-1
D gene: TRBD2

CDR3 protein: CASSTGGNTEAFF
CDR3 DNA: TGCGCCAGCTCGACAGGGGGGAACACTGAAGCTTTCTTT
V gene: TRBV5-1
clone size: few
J gene: TRBJ1-1
D gene: TRBD1

CDR3 protein: CASSPTTSGSYNEQFF
CDR3 DNA: TGTGCCAGCAGCCCAACGACTAGCGGGAGCTACAATGAGCAGTTCTTC
V gene: TRBV7-9
clone size: NA
J gene: TRBJ2-1
D gene: TRBD2

CDR3 protein: CASRPQGNQPQHF
CDR3 DNA: TGTGCCAGCAGACCCCAGGGAAACCAGCCCCAGCATTTT
V gene: TRBV12-3/TRBV12-4
clone size: NA
J gene: TRBJ1-5
D gene: NA

CDR3 protein: CASSTPDGGTKTQYF
CDR3 DNA: TGTGCCAGCAGCACACCGGACGGGGGGACTAAGACGCAGTATTTT
V gene: TRBV4-2
clone size: NA
J gene: TRBJ2-3
D gene: TRBD2

CDR3 protein: CARHRGGGRALPQETQYF
CDR3 DNA: TGTGCCAGACACCGAGGAGGAGGACGGGCCCTACCCCAAGAGACCCAGTACTTC
V gene: TRBV2
clone size: NA
J gene: TRBJ2-5
D gene: NA

CDR3 protein: CASSSSGGIQETQYF
CDR3 DNA: TGCGCCAGCAGTTCATCAGGGGGGATCCAAGAGACCCAGTACTTC
V gene: TRBV5-1
clone size: NA
J gene: TRBJ2-5
D gene: NA

CDR3 protein: CASSLGGRDGYTF
CDR3 DNA: TGTGCCAGCAGCTTGGGAGGTCGGGATGGCTACACCTTC
V gene: TRBV11-1
clone size: few
J gene: TRBJ1-2
D gene: NA

CDR3 protein: CASSFRRGGLYTQYF
CDR3 DNA: TGTGCCAGCAGTTTTCGGCGGGGGGGCCTTTATACGCAGTATTTT
V gene: TRBV12-3/TRBV12-4
clone size: few
J gene: TRBJ2-3
D gene: TRBD2

CDR3 protein: CASSQVGDLLNSPLHF
CDR3 DNA: TGTGCCAGCAGCCAAGTTGGGGATCTACTTAATTCACCCCTCCACTTT
V gene: TRBV14
clone size: NA
J gene: TRBJ1-6
D gene: NA

CDR3 protein: CSARALASTDTQYF
CDR3 DNA: TGCAGTGCTAGGGCCCTCGCGAGCACAGATACGCAGTATTTT
V gene: TRBV20-1
clone size: NA
J gene: TRBJ2-3
D gene: NA

CDR3 protein: CASSSRGPGGHTDTQYF
CDR3 DNA: TGTGCCAGCAGCTCGAGAGGCCCGGGAGGACACACAGATACGCAGTATTTT
V gene: TRBV12-3/TRBV12-4
clone size: few
J gene: TRBJ2-3
D gene: TRBD2

CDR3 protein: CASSSGGKGTESFF
CDR3 DNA: TGTGCCAGCAGCTCCGGAGGGAAAGGAACTGAATCTTTCTTT
V gene: TRBV7-2
clone size: NA
J gene: TRBJ1-1
D gene: NA

CDR3 protein: CSASGKAYNEQFF
CDR3 DNA: TGCAGTGCTAGCGGGAAAGCCTACAATGAGCAGTTCTTC
V gene: TRBV20-1
clone size: NA
J gene: TRBJ2-1
D gene: NA

CDR3 protein: CASSLAGTGLLDEQYF
CDR3 DNA: TGCGCCAGCAGCTTGGCCGGGACTGGGCTATTGGACGAGCAGTACTTC
V gene: TRBV5-1
clone size: many
J gene: TRBJ2-7
D gene: NA

CDR3 protein: CASSRRTGGGGYTF
CDR3 DNA: TGTGCCAGCAGCCGACGGACAGGGGGCGGTGGCTACACCTTC
V gene: TRBV28
clone size: NA
J gene: TRBJ1-2
D gene: TRBD1

CDR3 protein: CASSSDGYTF
CDR3 DNA: TGTGCCAGCAGCAGTGACGGCTACACCTTC
V gene: TRBV7-9
clone size: many
J gene: TRBJ1-2
D gene: NA

CDR3 protein: CSASRGQGEYEQYF
CDR3 DNA: TGCAGTGCTTCCCGAGGACAGGGAGAGTACGAGCAGTACTTC
V gene: TRBV20-1
clone size: NA
J gene: TRBJ2-7
D gene: TRBD1

CDR3 protein: CASSVDQRQGYGYTF
CDR3 DNA: TGTGCCAGCAGCGTAGACCAAAGGCAGGGCTATGGCTACACCTTC
V gene: TRBV9
clone size: NA
J gene: TRBJ1-2
D gene: NA

CDR3 protein: CASSLAVSGEQFF
CDR3 DNA: TGTGCCAGCAGTTTAGCCGTTTCGGGAGAGCAGTTCTTC
V gene: TRBV12-3/TRBV12-4
clone size: NA
J gene: TRBJ2-1
D gene: NA

CDR3 protein: CAWSAQAGDEQFF
CDR3 DNA: TGTGCCTGGAGTGCCCAAGCGGGAGATGAGCAGTTCTTC
V gene: TRBV30
clone size: few
J gene: TRBJ2-1
D gene: TRBD2

CDR3 protein: CSARVKANQPQHF
CDR3 DNA: TGCAGTGCTAGAGTCAAGGCGAATCAGCCCCAGCATTTT
V gene: TRBV20-1
clone size: NA
J gene: TRBJ1-5
D gene: NA

CDR3 protein: CASSLKGQGRETQYF
CDR3 DNA: TGCGCCAGCAGCTTGAAGGGACAGGGCCGGGAGACCCAGTACTTC
V gene: TRBV5-1
clone size: many
J gene: TRBJ2-5
D gene: TRBD1

CDR3 protein: CASSPPGAPYDQYF
CDR3 DNA: TGTGCCAGCTCACCACCCGGGGCCCCCTACGATCAGTACTTC
V gene: TRBV18
clone size: NA
J gene: TRBJ2-7
D gene: NA

CDR3 protein: CASRSHWSNQPQHF
CDR3 DNA: TGTGCCAGCAGATCTCACTGGAGCAATCAGCCCCAGCATTTT
V gene: TRBV7-9
clone size: NA
J gene: TRBJ1-5
D gene: NA

CDR3 protein: CASSFLDPGNTIYF
CDR3 DNA: TGTGCCAGCAGCTTCTTGGATCCCGGAAACACCATATATTTT
V gene: TRBV5-6
clone size: many
J gene: TRBJ1-3
D gene: NA

CDR3 protein: CAWSQRQGSNQPQHF
CDR3 DNA: TGTGCCTGGAGTCAACGACAGGGGAGCAATCAGCCCCAGCATTTT
V gene: TRBV30
clone size: NA
J gene: TRBJ1-5
D gene: TRBD1

CDR3 protein: CASSSIPGPDFTDTQYF
CDR3 DNA: TGCGCCAGCAGCTCGATCCCAGGGCCGGATTTCACAGATACGCAGTATTTT
V gene: TRBV5-1
clone size: few
J gene: TRBJ2-3
D gene: NA

CDR3 protein: CASSLRGYTDTQYF
CDR3 DNA: TGTGCCAGCAGCTTGAGGGGTTACACAGATACGCAGTATTTT
V gene: TRBV7-9
clone size: NA
J gene: TRBJ2-3
D gene: NA

CDR3 protein: CASSQGLDGLIRGETQYF
CDR3 DNA: TGCGCCAGCAGCCAAGGTTTAGACGGACTAATTAGGGGAGAGACCCAGTACTTC
V gene: TRBV4-1
clone size: NA
J gene: TRBJ2-5
D gene: NA

CDR3 protein: CASSHLDPRNTIYF
CDR3 DNA: TGTGCCAGCAGTCACCTGGACCCAAGAAACACCATATATTTT
V gene: TRBV12-3/TRBV12-4
clone size: few
J gene: TRBJ1-3
D gene: NA

CDR3 protein: CASSLIVSGSSYNEQFF
CDR3 DNA: TGCGCCAGCAGCTTGATTGTGAGCGGGAGCTCCTACAATGAGCAGTTCTTC
V gene: TRBV5-1
clone size: NA
J gene: TRBJ2-1
D gene: TRBD2

CDR3 protein: CASSVGGSDFYEQYF
CDR3 DNA: TGTGCCAGCAGTGTAGGGGGGAGCGACTTCTACGAGCAGTACTTC
V gene: TRBV9
clone size: few
J gene: TRBJ2-7
D gene: NA

CDR3 protein: CASSSRTSGVDEQFF
CDR3 DNA: TGTGCCAGCAGCTCCAGGACTAGCGGGGTTGATGAGCAGTTCTTC
V gene: TRBV7-3
clone size: NA
J gene: TRBJ2-1
D gene: TRBD2

CDR3 protein: CASSHRDRARDEQFF
CDR3 DNA: TGTGCCAGCAGCCACCGAGACAGGGCACGGGATGAGCAGTTCTTC
V gene: TRBV14
clone size: NA
J gene: TRBJ2-1
D gene: TRBD1

CDR3 protein: CSALRQDTQYF
CDR3 DNA: TGCAGTGCTCTCAGGCAGGATACGCAGTATTTT
V gene: TRBV20-1
clone size: few
J gene: TRBJ2-3
D gene: NA

CDR3 protein: CASSLDWGEQFF
CDR3 DNA: TGTGCCAGCAGCTTGGACTGGGGTGAGCAGTTCTTC
V gene: TRBV11-3
clone size: few
J gene: TRBJ2-1
D gene: NA

CDR3 protein: CASRDGNTGELFF
CDR3 DNA: TGTGCCAGCCGGGACGGGAACACCGGGGAGCTGTTTTTT
V gene: TRBV3-1
clone size: few
J gene: TRBJ2-2
D gene: NA